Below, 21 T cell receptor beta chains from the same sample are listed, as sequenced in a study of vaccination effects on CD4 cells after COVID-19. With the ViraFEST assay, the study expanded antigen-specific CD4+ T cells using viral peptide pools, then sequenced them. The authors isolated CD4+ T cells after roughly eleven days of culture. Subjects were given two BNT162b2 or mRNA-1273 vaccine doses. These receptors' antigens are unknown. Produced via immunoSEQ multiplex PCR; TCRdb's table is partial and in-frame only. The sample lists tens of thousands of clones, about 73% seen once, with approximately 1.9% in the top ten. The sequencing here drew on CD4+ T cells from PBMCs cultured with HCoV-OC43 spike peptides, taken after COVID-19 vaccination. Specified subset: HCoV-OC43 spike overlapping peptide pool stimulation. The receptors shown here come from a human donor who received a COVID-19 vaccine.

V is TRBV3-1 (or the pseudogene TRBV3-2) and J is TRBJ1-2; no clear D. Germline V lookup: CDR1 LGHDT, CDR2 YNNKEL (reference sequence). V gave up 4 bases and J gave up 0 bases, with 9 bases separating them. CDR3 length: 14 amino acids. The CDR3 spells CASSRPPPNYGYTF. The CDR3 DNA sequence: TGTGCCAGCAGCCGCCCTCCACCTAACTATGGCTACACCTTC.

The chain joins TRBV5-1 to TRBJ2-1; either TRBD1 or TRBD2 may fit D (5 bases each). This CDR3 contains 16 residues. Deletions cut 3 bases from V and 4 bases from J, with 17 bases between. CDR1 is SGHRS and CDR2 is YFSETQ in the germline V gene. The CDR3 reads CASSSQPGTLYNEQFF. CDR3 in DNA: TGCGCCAGCAGCTCCCAGCCAGGGACGTTATACAATGAGCAGTTCTTC.

CDR3 nucleotides: TGCACCAGCAAGGGTGGTCATTATAGCAATCAGCCCCAGCATTTT. Translation gives CTSKGGHYSNQPQHF. V gene TRBV1 combines with J gene TRBJ1-5. TRBV1 is a pseudogene locus. This CDR3 spans 15 amino acids.

DNA of the CDR3: TGTGCCAGCAGCGATCCGGGACAATTGGGAGATACGCAGTATTTT. This translates into CASSDPGQLGDTQYF. The V gene is TRBV7-3, the J gene TRBJ2-3; a possible D gene is TRBD1 (6 bases). Trimming took 5 bases from V and 5 from J, leaving 17 bases between them. Germline CDR1 and CDR2: SGHTA and FQGTGA. The CDR3 consists of 15 residues.

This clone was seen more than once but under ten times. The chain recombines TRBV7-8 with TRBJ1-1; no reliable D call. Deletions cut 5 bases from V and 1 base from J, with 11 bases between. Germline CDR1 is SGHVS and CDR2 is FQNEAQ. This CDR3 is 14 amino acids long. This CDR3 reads CASSADLRNTEAFF. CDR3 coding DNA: TGTGCCAGCAGCGCGGACCTCAGGAACACTGAAGCTTTCTTT.

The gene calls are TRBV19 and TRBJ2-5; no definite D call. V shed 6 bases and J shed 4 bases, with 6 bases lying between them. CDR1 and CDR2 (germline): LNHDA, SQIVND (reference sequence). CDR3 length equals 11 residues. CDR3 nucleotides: TGTGCCAGTAGAAACGGAGAGACCCAGTACTTC. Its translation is CASRNGETQYF.

The CDR3 region has the DNA TGTGCCAGCAGCCAAGTAGGAGGGGAAAAACTGTTTTTT. It encodes CASSQVGGEKLFF. This sequence joins TRBV3-1 (or the pseudogene TRBV3-2) and TRBJ1-4; D remains unclear. V was shortened by 1 base and J by 8 bases, with 8 bases between the two germline ends. The CDR3 extends over 13 amino acids. Per germline, CDR1 LGHDT and CDR2 YNNKEL (reference sequence).

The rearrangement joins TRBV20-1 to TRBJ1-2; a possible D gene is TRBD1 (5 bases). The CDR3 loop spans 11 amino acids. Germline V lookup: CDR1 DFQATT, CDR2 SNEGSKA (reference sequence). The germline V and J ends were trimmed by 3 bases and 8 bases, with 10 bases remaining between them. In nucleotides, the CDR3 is TGCAGTGCTAGCGACAGCGGGGGCTACACCTTC. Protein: CSASDSGGYTF.

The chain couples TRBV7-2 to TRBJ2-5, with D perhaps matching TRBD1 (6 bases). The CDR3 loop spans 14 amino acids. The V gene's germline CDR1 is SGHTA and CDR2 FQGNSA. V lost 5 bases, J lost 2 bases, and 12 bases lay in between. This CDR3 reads CASSPLGAQETQYF. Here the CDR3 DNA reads TGTGCCAGCAGCCCCTTGGGGGCGCAAGAGACCCAGTACTTC. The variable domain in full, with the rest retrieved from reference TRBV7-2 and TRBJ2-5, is GAGVSQSPSNKVTEKGKDVELRCDPISGHTALYWYRQSLGQGLEFLIYFQGNSAPDKSGLPSDRFSAERTGGSVSTLTIQRTQQEDSAVYLCASSPLGAQETQYFGPGTRLLVL.

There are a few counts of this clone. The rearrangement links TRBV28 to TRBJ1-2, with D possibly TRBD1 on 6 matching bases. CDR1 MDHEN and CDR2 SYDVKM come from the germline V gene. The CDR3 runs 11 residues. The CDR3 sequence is CGTETNYGYTF. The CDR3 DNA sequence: TGTGGGACAGAGACTAACTATGGCTACACCTTC.

The CDR3 sequence: CASSSTPGPNTQYF. CDR3 DNA: TGTGCCAGCAGTTCAACGCCGGGGCCTAATACGCAGTATTTT. V is TRBV6-5 and J is TRBJ2-3, with D perhaps given as TRBD1 or TRBD2 (5 bases each). Trimming removed 4 bases from V and 7 bases from J, with 15 bases in between. Germline assignment: CDR1 MNHEY and CDR2 SVGAGI. CDR3 length equals 14 residues.

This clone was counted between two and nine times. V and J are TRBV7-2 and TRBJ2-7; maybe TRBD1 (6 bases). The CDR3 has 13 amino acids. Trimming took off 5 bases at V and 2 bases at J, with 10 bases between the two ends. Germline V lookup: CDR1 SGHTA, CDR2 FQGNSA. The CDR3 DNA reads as TGTGCCAGCAGCCGACAGGTCGCCTACGAGCAGTACGTC. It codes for CASSRQVAYEQYV.

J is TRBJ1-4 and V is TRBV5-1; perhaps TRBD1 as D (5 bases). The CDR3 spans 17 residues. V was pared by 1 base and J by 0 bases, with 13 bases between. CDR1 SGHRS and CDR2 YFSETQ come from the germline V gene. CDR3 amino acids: CASSLRGSPATNEKLFF. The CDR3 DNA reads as TGCGCCAGCAGCTTGAGGGGCTCACCCGCAACTAATGAAAAACTGTTTTTT.

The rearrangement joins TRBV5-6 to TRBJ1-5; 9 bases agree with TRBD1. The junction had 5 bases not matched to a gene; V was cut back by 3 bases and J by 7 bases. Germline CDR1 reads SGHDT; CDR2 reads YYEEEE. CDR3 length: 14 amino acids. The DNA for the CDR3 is TGTGCCAGCAGCTGGGACAGGGTCGGACAGCCCCAGCATTTT. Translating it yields CASSWDRVGQPQHF.

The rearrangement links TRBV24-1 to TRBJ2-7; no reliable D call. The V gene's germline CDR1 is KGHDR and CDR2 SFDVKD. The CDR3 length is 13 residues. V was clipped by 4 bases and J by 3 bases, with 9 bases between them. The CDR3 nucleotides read TGTGCCACCAGTGACGACCGACACTACGAGCAGTACGTC. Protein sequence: CATSDDRHYEQYV.

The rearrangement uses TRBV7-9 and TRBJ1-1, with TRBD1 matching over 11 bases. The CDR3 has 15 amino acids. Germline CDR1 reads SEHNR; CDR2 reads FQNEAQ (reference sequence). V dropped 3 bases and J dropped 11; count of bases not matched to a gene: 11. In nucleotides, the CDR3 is TGTGCCAGCAGCTTCGCCGGGACAGGGGGTGTAGGGGCTTTCTTT. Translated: CASSFAGTGGVGAFF. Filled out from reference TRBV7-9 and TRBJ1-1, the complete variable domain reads DTGVSQNPRHKITKRGQNVTFRCDPISEHNRLYWYRQTLGQGPEFLTYFQNEAQLEKSRLLSDRFSAERPKGSFSTLEIQRTEQGDSAMYLCASSFAGTGGVGAFFGQGTRLTVV.

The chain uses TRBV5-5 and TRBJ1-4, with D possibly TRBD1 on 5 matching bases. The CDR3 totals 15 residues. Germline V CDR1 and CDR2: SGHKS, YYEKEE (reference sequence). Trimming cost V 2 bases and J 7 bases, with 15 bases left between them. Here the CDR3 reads CASSFNGRDVEKLFF. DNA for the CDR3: TGTGCCAGCAGCTTTAACGGGAGGGACGTTGAAAAACTGTTTTTT.

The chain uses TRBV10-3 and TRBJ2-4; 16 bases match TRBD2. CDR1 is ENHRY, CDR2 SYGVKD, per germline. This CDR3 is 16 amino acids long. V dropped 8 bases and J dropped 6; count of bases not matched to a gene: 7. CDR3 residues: CAIGGLAGGPGNIQYF. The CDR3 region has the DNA TGTGCCATCGGGGGACTAGCGGGGGGGCCGGGAAACATTCAGTACTTC.

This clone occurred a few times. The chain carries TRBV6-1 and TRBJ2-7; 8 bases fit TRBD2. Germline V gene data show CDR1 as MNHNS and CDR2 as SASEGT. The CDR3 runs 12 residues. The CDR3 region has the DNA TGTGCCAGCAGTGAATCCCGCGCGGGGGGCGAGGTC. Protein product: CASSESRAGGEV.

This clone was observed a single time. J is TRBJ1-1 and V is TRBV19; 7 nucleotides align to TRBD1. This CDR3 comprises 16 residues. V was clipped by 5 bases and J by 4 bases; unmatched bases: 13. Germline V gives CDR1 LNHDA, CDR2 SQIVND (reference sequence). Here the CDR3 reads CASSPNSGQLATEAFF. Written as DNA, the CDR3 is TGTGCCAGTAGTCCAAATTCGGGACAGTTAGCCACTGAAGCTTTCTTT.

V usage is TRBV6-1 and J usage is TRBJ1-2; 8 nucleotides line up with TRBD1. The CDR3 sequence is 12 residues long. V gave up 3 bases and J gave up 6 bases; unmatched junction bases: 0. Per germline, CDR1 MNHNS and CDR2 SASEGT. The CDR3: CASSETGDGYTF. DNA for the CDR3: TGTGCCAGCAGTGAGACAGGGGATGGCTACACCTTC.